This T cell receptor (beta chain) was profiled in a study of cytomegalovirus exposure and HLA in healthy donors. General observations from the study: Association of a missense DCLRE1C variant with TCR beta V- and J-gene trimming was reported in a later analysis. Among TCR sequences, most were rare, though some public TCRs appeared in many donors. Some TCR beta chains (roughly 150 of them) were listed as cytomegalovirus-associated.

A note on this clone: What it recognizes is unknown.

The PCR contained 60 Vbeta and 13 Jbeta primers. The repertoire was sequenced with immunoSEQ multiplex PCR; TCRdb's copy has only in-frame clones and lacks some. The sample yields 120,000 or so clones, 74% seen once. There were likely unrecorded immune exposures, though donors were nominally healthy when sampled. The sample was PBMCs. This clonotype was sampled from a man between 35 and 55 years old in good health and CMV-seropositive.

CDR3 DNA: TGTGCCAGCAGTTACTCCAACGGGAGAGCTTTCTTT. Translated: CASSYSNGRAFF. The chain combines TRBV6-5 with TRBJ1-1; D not certain. CDR1 is MNHEY and CDR2 is SVGAGI in the germline V gene. This CDR3 is 12 amino acids long. Trimming stripped 0 bases from V and 10 bases from J, with 9 bases between.